This T cell receptor beta chain was found in a study of T cell changes during pregnancy in multiple sclerosis (dated by TCRdb to between 2019 and 2020). In the study overall: In women with multiple sclerosis, the researchers looked at how the T cell repertoire shifted as pregnancy progressed.

Comment on this clone: Its antigen remains unidentified. Base quality data are lacking; no much larger clone is found one base away.

The library was prepared using the immunoSEQ multiplex PCR assay. Here the immuneACCESS table is served through TCRdb, limited to in-frame sequences with V and J called. Missing clones are a known gap in these copies; in checked studies unresolved V genes cover under half, and the rest lacks a known reason. The sample records fewer than 65,000 clones, roughly nine tenths of which are singletons. The ten largest account for 0.35% to 0.4% of the sample. Including cysteine and phenylalanine, the CDR3 has 15 amino acids. Only CDR3 DNA remains: 45 bases, in frame from the first base. The junction shows trimming of 4 bases on V and 5 bases on J, and the gene matches do not reach 8 bases of it.

Recombination joined TRBV23-1 with TRBJ2-1, with 7 bases matching TRBD2. TRBV23-1 is treated as an ORF (open reading frame) with a function not yet certain. The material was CD4+ T cells from peripheral blood mononuclear cells, obtained after pregnancy. The sequence came from a female donor with multiple sclerosis, enrolled in a pregnancy study. The CDR3 sequence is CASSLGGRGHNEQFF. The DNA reads TGCGCCAGCAGTCTCGGGGGGAGGGGCCACAATGAGCAGTTCTTC.